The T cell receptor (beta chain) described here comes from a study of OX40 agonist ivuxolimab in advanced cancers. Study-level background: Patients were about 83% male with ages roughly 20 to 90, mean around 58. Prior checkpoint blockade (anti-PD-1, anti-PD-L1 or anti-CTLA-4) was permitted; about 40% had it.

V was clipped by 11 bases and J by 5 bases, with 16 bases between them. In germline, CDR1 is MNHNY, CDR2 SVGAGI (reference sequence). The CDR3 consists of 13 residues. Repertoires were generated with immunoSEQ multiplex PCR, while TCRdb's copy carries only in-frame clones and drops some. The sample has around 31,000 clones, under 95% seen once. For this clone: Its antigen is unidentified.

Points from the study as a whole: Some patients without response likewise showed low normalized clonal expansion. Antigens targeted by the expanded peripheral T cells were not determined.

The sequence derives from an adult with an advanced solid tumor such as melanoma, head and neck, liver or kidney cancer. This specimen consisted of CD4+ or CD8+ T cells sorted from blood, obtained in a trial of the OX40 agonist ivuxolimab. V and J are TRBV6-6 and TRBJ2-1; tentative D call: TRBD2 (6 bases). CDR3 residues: CAGGSFNHNEQFF. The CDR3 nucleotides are TGTGCCGGGGGGAGTTTCAACCACAATGAGCAGTTCTTC.